This TCR beta chain appears in the sequencing data of a study of technical replicates of blood from a few donors. Clones were sequenced by immunoSEQ multiplex PCR, and TCRdb holds only the in-frame ones, with some missing. Here the sample spans tens of thousands of clones, more than 90% being singletons. The clonotype originates from a human donor in good health. Some clones in this sample may be carry-over from other donors' samples. Sequenced: PBMCs.

The CDR3, as DNA: TGTGCCAGCAGGTCACAACCGGGACTACAACACAATGAGCAGTTCTTC. Its protein is CASRSQPGLQHNEQFF. The chain recombines TRBV6-6 with TRBJ2-1; 7 positions agree with TRBD2. V was clipped by 6 bases and J by 5 bases; unmatched bases: 13. Germline CDR1 is MNHNY and CDR2 is SVGAGI (reference sequence). This CDR3 has 16 amino acids.